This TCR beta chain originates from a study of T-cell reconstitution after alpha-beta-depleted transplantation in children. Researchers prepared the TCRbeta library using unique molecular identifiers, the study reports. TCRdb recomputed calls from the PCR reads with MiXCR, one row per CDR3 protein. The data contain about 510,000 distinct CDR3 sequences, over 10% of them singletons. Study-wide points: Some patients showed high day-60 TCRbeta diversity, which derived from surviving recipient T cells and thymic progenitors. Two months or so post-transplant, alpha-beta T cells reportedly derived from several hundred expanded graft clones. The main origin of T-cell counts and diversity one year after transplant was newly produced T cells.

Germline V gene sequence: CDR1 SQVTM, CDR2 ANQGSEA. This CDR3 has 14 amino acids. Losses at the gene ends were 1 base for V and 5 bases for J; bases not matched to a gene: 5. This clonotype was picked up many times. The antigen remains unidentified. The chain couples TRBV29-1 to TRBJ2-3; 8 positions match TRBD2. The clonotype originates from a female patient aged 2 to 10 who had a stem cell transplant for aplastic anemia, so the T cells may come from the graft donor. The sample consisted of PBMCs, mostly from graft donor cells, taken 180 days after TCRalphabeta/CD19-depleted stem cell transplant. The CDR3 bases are TGCAGCGTTGAAGGCCGGGAGGGACGAGATACGCAGTATTTT. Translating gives CSVEGREGRDTQYF.